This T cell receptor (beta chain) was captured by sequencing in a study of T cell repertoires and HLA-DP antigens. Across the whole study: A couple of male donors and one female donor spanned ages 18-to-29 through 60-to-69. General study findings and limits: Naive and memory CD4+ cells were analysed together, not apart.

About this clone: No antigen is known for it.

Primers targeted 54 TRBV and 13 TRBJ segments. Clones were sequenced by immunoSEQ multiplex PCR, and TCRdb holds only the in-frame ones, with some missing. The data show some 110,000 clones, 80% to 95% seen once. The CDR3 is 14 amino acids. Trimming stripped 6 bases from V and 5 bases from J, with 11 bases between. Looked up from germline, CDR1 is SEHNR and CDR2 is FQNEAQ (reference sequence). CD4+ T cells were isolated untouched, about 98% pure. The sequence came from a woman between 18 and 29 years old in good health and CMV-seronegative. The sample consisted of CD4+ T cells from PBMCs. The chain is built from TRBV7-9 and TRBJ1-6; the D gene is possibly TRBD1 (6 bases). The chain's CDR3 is CASRGEGDNSPLHF. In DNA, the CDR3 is TGTGCCAGCAGAGGGGAGGGGGATAATTCACCCCTCCACTTT. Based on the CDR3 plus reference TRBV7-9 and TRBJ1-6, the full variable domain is DTGVSQNPRHKITKRGQNVTFRCDPISEHNRLYWYRQTLGQGPEFLTYFQNEAQLEKSRLLSDRFSAERPKGSFSTLEIQRTEQGDSAMYLCASRGEGDNSPLHFGNGTRLTVT.